Below, 18 T cell receptor beta chains from the same sample are listed, as sequenced in a study of cytomegalovirus exposure and HLA in healthy donors. Profiling relied on immunoSEQ multiplex PCR, and the TCRdb table lists in-frame clones only, not all of them. In the table there are 250,000 to 300,000 clones, approximately 86% of which are singletons. The specimen was PBMCs. These receptors came from a young woman in good health and CMV-seronegative.

This clone has just one count. The rearrangement joins TRBV10-1 to TRBJ2-7; perhaps TRBD2 as D (5 bases). Germline V gene lookup returns CDR1 WNHNN and CDR2 SYGVQD (reference sequence). The V gene lost 2 bases and the J gene lost 1 base, with 12 bases spanning the gap. This CDR3 spans 15 amino acids. The CDR3 region has the DNA TGCGCCAGCAGTGAGGGCCGGGGAAGATCCTACGAGCAGTACTTC. It translates to CASSEGRGRSYEQYF.

This chain joins TRBV4-1 and TRBJ1-2; no clear D gene. V lost 0 bases to trimming and J lost 2 bases, with 10 bases between them. CDR1 is MGHRA and CDR2 is YSYEKL in the germline V gene. CDR3 size: 15 residues. The CDR3 coding sequence is TGCGCCAGCAGCCAAGAAGCACAGCAGAACTATGGCTACACCTTC. Protein product: CASSQEAQQNYGYTF.

The CDR3 loop reads CATSRDWTFQSAQHF. In nucleotides, the CDR3 is TGTGCCACCAGCAGAGATTGGACATTTCAATCAGCCCAGCATTTT. The J gene is TRBJ1-5, the V gene TRBV15; D is perhaps TRBD1 (5 bases). This CDR3 region has 15 residues. The germline CDR1 and CDR2 sequences are LNHNV and YYDKDF (reference sequence). V shed 0 bases and J shed 11 bases, with 17 bases lying between them.

The rearrangement joins TRBV4-1 to TRBJ2-1; 9 bases are shared with TRBD2. Germline trimming cut 1 base from V and 8 bases from J; bases unmatched to any gene: 12. CDR3 size: 17 residues. Germline V CDR1 and CDR2: MGHRA, YSYEKL. Written as DNA, the CDR3 is TGCGCCAGCAGCCAAGTCCCCCCAGCGGGGGGTTGGGATGAGCAGTTCTTC. Amino acid sequence: CASSQVPPAGGWDEQFF.

Comments on this clone: Additional DNA sequences in this sample encode the identical CDR3. The chain combines TRBV30 with TRBJ2-3, with D unclear. V was pared by 2 bases and J by 5 bases, with 8 bases between. Germline V lookup: CDR1 GTSNPN, CDR2 SVGIG (reference sequence). CDR3 length: 12 residues. The CDR3 protein is CAWSSGGDTQYF. The CDR3, as DNA: TGTGCCTGGAGTTCGGGTGGAGATACGCAGTATTTT.

The chain joins TRBV10-3 to TRBJ1-6; D gene unclear. Germline-derived CDR1 and CDR2 are ENHRY and SYGVKD. With 2 bases removed from V and 6 bases from J, the gap between germline ends came to 5 bases. CDR3 length: 13 amino acids. The CDR3 region is CAISETANSPLHF. The CDR3 DNA sequence: TGTGCCATCAGTGAGACAGCTAATTCACCCCTCCACTTT.

The J gene is TRBJ2-2, the V gene TRBV5-1, with a tentative D call TRBD1 (5 bases). Germline loops: CDR1 SGHRS, CDR2 YFSETQ. The CDR3 has 15 residues. The V end lost 0 bases, the J end lost 5 bases, and 11 bases lay between the germline ends. The CDR3 DNA reads as TGCGCCAGCAGCTTGGGGGCAGGGCAGACCGGGGAGCTGTTTTTT. Its translation is CASSLGAGQTGELFF.

This chain connects TRBV5-4 to TRBJ2-2, with D perhaps matching TRBD1 (5 bases). The V gene's germline CDR1 is SGHNT and CDR2 YYREEE (reference sequence). The CDR3 extends over 13 amino acids. Between the trimmed V and J ends, which lost 1 base and 7 bases, there was a span of 8 bases. The CDR3 here is CASSLSGIGELFF. CDR3 sequence (DNA): TGTGCCAGCAGCTTGTCAGGGATCGGGGAGCTGTTTTTT.

The chain links TRBV7-9 to TRBJ2-1, with D unclear. This CDR3 spans 13 amino acids. Germline loops: CDR1 SEHNR, CDR2 FQNEAQ (reference sequence). Trimming shortened V by 4 bases and J by 1 base, and 5 bases separated the two germline ends. CDR3 loop: CASSSKSYNEQFF. The CDR3 DNA sequence: TGTGCCAGCAGCTCAAAATCCTACAATGAGCAGTTCTTC.

This clone has a single count. V gene TRBV19 combines with J gene TRBJ2-3; 7 nucleotides match TRBD2. Looked up from germline, CDR1 is LNHDA and CDR2 is SQIVND (reference sequence). Trimming cost V 2 bases and J 3 bases; bases outside gene matches: 14. The CDR3 loop spans 18 amino acids. The CDR3 loop reads CASSITSGAFSGTDTQYF. The CDR3 bases are TGTGCCAGTAGTATAACGAGCGGGGCCTTTTCCGGTACAGATACGCAGTATTTT.

Remarks on this clone: At the DNA level, this CDR3 is encoded by other sequences in the same sample as well. The V call is TRBV29-1, the J call TRBJ2-1, with a tentative D call TRBD2 (5 bases). V shed 3 bases and J shed 4 bases, with 13 bases lying between them. Per the germline V gene, CDR1 is SQVTM and CDR2 is ANQGSEA. The CDR3 has 14 amino acids. This chain's CDR3 is CSVDGGSFYNEQFF. In DNA form, the CDR3 reads TGCAGCGTTGATGGCGGGTCCTTTTACAATGAGCAGTTCTTC.

The chain joins TRBV11-3 to TRBJ1-2, with 8 nucleotides matching TRBD1. CDR1 and CDR2 from the germline V gene are SGHNT and YENEEA. CDR3 length: 13 residues. With 4 bases clipped from V and 8 bases from J, the junction kept 6 bases outside the gene matches. CDR3 sequence reads: CASSSDRGGGYTF. As DNA, the CDR3 is TGTGCCAGCAGCTCCGACAGGGGCGGAGGCTACACCTTC.

The chain recombines TRBV9 with TRBJ2-7; the match to TRBD2 covers 9 bases. This CDR3 is built from 16 residues. Germline assignment: CDR1 SGDLS and CDR2 YYNGEE. Losses at the gene ends were 0 bases for V and 0 bases for J; bases not matched to a gene: 4. In DNA, the CDR3 is TGTGCCAGCAGCGTAGAGTCTAGCGGGGTCTCCTACGAGCAGTACTTC. Translating it yields CASSVESSGVSYEQYF.

The rearrangement links TRBV2 to TRBJ1-4; 9 nucleotides agree with TRBD1. The germline V gene encodes CDR1 SNHLY and CDR2 FYNNEI. The CDR3 covers 16 residues. V gave up 5 bases and J gave up 1 base; unmatched junction bases: 5. The DNA of the CDR3 is TGTGCCAGCAGTAGACAGGGGGAAGGAACTAATGAAAAACTGTTTTTT. It translates to CASSRQGEGTNEKLFF.

The V gene is TRBV7-9, the J gene TRBJ2-7, with a possible D match to TRBD2 (5 bases). The CDR3 sequence is 14 residues long. Trimming shortened V by 7 bases and J by 0 bases, and 13 bases separated the two germline ends. The germline gives CDR1 SEHNR, CDR2 FQNEAQ (reference sequence). This CDR3 is CASNPTGSSYEQYF. The CDR3 DNA reads as TGTGCCAGCAACCCGACGGGAAGCTCCTACGAGCAGTACTTC.

The genes are TRBV5-6 and TRBJ2-1; a possible D gene is TRBD2 (5 bases). The germline V gene encodes CDR1 SGHDT and CDR2 YYEEEE. The CDR3 is 11 amino acids. V lost 3 bases and J lost 8, with 6 bases in between. In nucleotides, the CDR3 is TGTGCCAGCAGCTGGGGAGATGAGCAGTTCTTC. It encodes CASSWGDEQFF. Looking up the rest from reference TRBV5-6 and TRBJ2-1 gives the full variable domain: DAGVTQSPTHLIKTRGQQVTLRCSPKSGHDTVSWYQQALGQGPQFIFQYYEEEERQRGNFPDRFSGHQFPNYSSELNVNALLLGDSALYLCASSWGDEQFFGPGTRLTVL.

This chain links TRBV10-3 with TRBJ2-3, with TRBD2 matching over 7 bases. Germline lookup yields CDR1 ENHRY and CDR2 SYGVKD. The CDR3 loop spans 16 amino acids. The J segment lost 5 bases and the V segment lost 0 bases, leaving 8 bases of the junction unmatched. The CDR3: CAISESTWASGDTQYF. In DNA, the CDR3 is TGTGCCATCAGTGAGTCGACTTGGGCTAGCGGAGATACGCAGTATTTT.

The chain carries TRBV6-5 and TRBJ1-5; TRBD1 matches 7 bases. Germline lookup yields CDR1 MNHEY and CDR2 SVGAGI. V lost 5 bases, J lost 4 bases, and 8 bases stayed unmatched. This CDR3 has 15 residues. The DNA for the CDR3 is TGTGCCAGCAGTACGTACAGGGGCGAAAATCAGCCCCAGCATTTT. Residues: CASSTYRGENQPQHF.